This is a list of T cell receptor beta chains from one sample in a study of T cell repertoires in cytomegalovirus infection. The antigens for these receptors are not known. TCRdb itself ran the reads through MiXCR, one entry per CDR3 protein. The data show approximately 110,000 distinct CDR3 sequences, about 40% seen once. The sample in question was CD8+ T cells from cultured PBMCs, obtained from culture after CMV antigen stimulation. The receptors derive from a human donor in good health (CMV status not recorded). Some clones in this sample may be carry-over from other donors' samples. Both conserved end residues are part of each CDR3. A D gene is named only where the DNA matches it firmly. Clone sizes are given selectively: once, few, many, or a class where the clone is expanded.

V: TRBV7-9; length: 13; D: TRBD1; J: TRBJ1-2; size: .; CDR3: CASSPTGGYGYTF; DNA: TGTGCCAGCAGCCCAACAGGGGGCTATGGCTACACCTTC
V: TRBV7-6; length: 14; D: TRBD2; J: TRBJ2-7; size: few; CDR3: CASTRSGETYEQYF; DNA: TGTGCCAGCACCCGGAGCGGGGAGACCTACGAGCAGTACTTC
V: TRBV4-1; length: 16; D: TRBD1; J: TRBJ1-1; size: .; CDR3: CASSQPTGGMNTEAFF; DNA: TGCGCCAGCAGCCAACCGACAGGGGGCATGAACACTGAAGCTTTCTTT
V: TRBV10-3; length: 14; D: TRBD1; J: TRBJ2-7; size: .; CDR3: CAISVQGDPYEQYF; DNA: TGTGCCATCAGTGTACAGGGGGACCCCTACGAGCAGTACTTC
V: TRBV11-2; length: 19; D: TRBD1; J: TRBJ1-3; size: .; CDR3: CASSRTPGQGASGGNTIYF; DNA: TGTGCCAGCAGCCGAACCCCGGGACAGGGGGCTTCGGGTGGAAACACCATATATTTT
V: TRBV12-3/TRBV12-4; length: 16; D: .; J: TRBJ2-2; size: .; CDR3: CASSPTKGVRPGELFF; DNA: TGTGCCAGCAGTCCCACAAAGGGGGTCCGTCCCGGGGAGCTGTTTTTT
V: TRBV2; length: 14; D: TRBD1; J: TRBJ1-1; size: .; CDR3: CASSGTGGGDEAFF; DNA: TGTGCCAGCAGCGGCACAGGGGGCGGGGATGAAGCTTTCTTT
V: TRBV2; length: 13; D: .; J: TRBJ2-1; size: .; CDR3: CASSVGLHNEQFF; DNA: TGTGCCAGCAGTGTGGGACTTCACAATGAGCAGTTCTTC
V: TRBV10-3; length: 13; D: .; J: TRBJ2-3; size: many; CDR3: CAISGFGTDTQYF; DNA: TGTGCCATCAGTGGGTTCGGAACAGATACGCAGTATTTT
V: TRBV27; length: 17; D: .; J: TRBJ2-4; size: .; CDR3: CASSLSAGGLAKNIQYF; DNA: TGTGCCAGCAGTTTATCAGCCGGGGGCCTAGCCAAAAACATTCAGTACTTC
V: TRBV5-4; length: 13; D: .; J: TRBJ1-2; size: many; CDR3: CASSLGRDYGYTF; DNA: TGTGCCAGCAGCCTCGGCAGGGACTATGGCTACACCTTC
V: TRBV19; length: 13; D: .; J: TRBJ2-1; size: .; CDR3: CASSPGAYNEQFF; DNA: TGTGCCAGTAGTCCTGGGGCCTACAATGAGCAGTTCTTC
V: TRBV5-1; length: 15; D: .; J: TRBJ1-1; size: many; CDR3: CASSLKKGSNTEAFF; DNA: TGCGCCAGCAGCTTGAAGAAGGGCTCGAACACTGAAGCTTTCTTT
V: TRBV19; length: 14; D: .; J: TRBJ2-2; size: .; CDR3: CASSILTDAGELFF; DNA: TGTGCCAGTAGTATACTGACCGATGCCGGGGAGCTGTTTTTT
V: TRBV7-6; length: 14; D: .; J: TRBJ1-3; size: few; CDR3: CASSPIISGNTIYF; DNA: TGTGCCAGCAGCCCCATAATCTCTGGAAACACCATATATTTT
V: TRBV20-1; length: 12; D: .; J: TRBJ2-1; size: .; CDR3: CSATTPTNEQFF; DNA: TGCAGTGCTACCACGCCTACCAATGAGCAGTTCTTC
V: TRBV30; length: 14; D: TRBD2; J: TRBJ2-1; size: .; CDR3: CAWSLSGGAGEQFF; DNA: TGTGCCTGGAGTCTTAGCGGGGGGGCCGGTGAGCAGTTCTTC
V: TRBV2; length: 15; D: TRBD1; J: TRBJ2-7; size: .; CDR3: CASSESRGQPYEQYF; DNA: TGTGCCAGCAGTGAGAGTAGGGGACAGCCCTACGAGCAGTACTTC
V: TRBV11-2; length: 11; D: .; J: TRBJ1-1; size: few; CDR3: CASSLTTEAFF; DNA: TGTGCCAGCAGCTTAACCACTGAAGCTTTCTTT
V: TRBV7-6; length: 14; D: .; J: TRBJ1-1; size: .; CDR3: CASSASLMGTEAFF; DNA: TGTGCCAGCAGCGCGTCCCTAATGGGGACTGAAGCTTTCTTT
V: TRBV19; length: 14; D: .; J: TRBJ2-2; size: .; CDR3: CASSLSGTSGELFF; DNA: TGTGCCAGTAGTTTAAGTGGGACGTCCGGGGAGCTGTTTTTT
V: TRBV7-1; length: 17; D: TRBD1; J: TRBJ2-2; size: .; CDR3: CAGSPPGTGDRTGELFF; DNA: TGTGCCGGCAGCCCCCCCGGGACAGGGGATCGCACCGGGGAGCTGTTTTTT
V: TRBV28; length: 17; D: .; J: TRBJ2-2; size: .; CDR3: CASSFLSAAGHTGELFF; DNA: TGTGCCAGCAGTTTTCTATCGGCGGCAGGACACACCGGGGAGCTGTTTTTT
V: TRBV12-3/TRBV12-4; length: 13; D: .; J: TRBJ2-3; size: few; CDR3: CASNSRGTDTQYF; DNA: TGTGCCAGCAATTCTAGGGGCACAGATACGCAGTATTTT
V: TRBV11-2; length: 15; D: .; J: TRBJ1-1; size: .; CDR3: CASSLGELGLDEAFF; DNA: TGTGCCAGCAGCTTAGGGGAGCTGGGTTTAGATGAAGCTTTCTTT
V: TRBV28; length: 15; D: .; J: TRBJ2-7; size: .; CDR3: CASSLRGAHLAEQYF; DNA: TGTGCCAGCAGTTTGAGGGGGGCGCACTTAGCCGAGCAGTACTTC
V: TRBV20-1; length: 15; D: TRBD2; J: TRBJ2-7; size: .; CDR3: CSARAFSGDSYEQYF; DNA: TGCAGTGCTAGAGCTTTTAGCGGGGACTCCTACGAGCAGTACTTC
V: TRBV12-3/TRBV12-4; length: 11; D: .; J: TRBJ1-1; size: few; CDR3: CASSFGQEAFF; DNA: TGTGCCAGCAGTTTCGGCCAGGAAGCTTTCTTT